The clone carrying this T cell receptor beta chain was counted a few times. This specimen belongs to a study of shared clonotypes between healthy human individuals. Study overall: The study drew on a couple of women and a few men aged 18 to 49 as donors.

Researchers drew on some 97 million PBMCs for genomic DNA from unsorted samples. Replicate PCRs run on unsorted PBMC used around 0.3 ug DNA, which was some 30,000 T cell genomes. Profiled with immunoSEQ multiplex PCR; TCRdb holds only in-frame clones, not every one. The sample has 450,000 to 500,000 clones, approximately 82% seen once; the top ten hold 12%. The sample taken for sequencing was PBMCs. The TCR was taken from a woman in her thirties or forties in good health. Some clones in this sample may be carry-over from other donors' samples.

CDR3 in DNA: TGTGCCAGCCGGCGGGAGACCGGGGAGCTGTTTTTT. It specifies CASRRETGELFF. J is TRBJ2-2 and V is TRBV28; 7 positions match TRBD2. In germline, CDR1 is MDHEN, CDR2 SYDVKM. V was pared by 8 bases and J by 5 bases, with 2 bases of the junction left unmatched. The CDR3 runs 12 residues. The whole variable domain, filled in from reference TRBV28 and TRBJ2-2, reads DVKVTQSSRYLVKRTGEKVFLECVQDMDHENMFWYRQDPGLGLRLIYFSYDVKMKEKGDIPEGYSVSREKKERFSLILESASTNQTSMYLCASRRETGELFFGEGSRLTVL.